Presented here are 8 T cell receptor beta chains from one specimen sequenced in a study of T cell responses to AZD1222 COVID-19 vaccine. Using immunoSEQ multiplex PCR, the repertoire was profiled, and TCRdb retains in-frame clones only, with some absent. The sample contains 150,000 to 200,000 clones, 85% to 95% of which appear only once. Material: peripheral blood, obtained on day 0 of AZD1222 vaccination. Source of these receptors: an adult in good health.

V is TRBV19 and J is TRBJ2-5; 11 positions match TRBD1. Per the germline V gene, CDR1 is LNHDA and CDR2 is SQIVND (reference sequence). This CDR3 is built from 13 residues. V trimming: 5 bases; J trimming: 5 bases; junction bases outside the gene matches: 1. The CDR3 coding sequence is TGTGCCAGTAGTGGGGACAGGGGGGAGACCCAGTACTTC. Translation gives CASSGDRGETQYF.

The chain links TRBV7-9 to TRBJ1-3, with unresolved D. The CDR3 length is 16 residues. Trimming left V 3 bases short and J 0 bases short, with 12 bases between. Per the germline V gene, CDR1 is SEHNR and CDR2 is FQNEAQ (reference sequence). CDR3 in DNA: TGTGCCAGCAGCTTCCAGAAAGGGTTCTCTGGAAACACCATATATTTT. Amino acid sequence: CASSFQKGFSGNTIYF.

V usage is TRBV6-1 and J usage is TRBJ2-7; D unclear. This CDR3 contains 14 residues. Germline CDR1 is MNHNS and CDR2 is SASEGT. V was cut by 2 bases and J by 12 bases, with 20 bases left in between. CDR3 sequence: CASSEQSTFLRRYF. CDR3 nucleotide sequence: TGTGCCAGCAGTGAACAGTCCACCTTCTTAAGGAGGTACTTC.

The CDR3 DNA is TGTGCCAGCAGCCCAGGGGGATGGATGAACACTGAAGCTTTCTTT. This encodes CASSPGGWMNTEAFF. The chain has TRBV6-5 and TRBJ1-1; TRBD1 aligns across 7 bases. The CDR3 totals 15 residues. After removal of 6 bases from V and 0 bases from J, the junction contained 7 bases not matched to a gene. Germline CDR1 and CDR2: MNHEY and SVGAGI.

The chain employs TRBV5-1 and TRBJ2-5; 11 bases are shared with TRBD2. The trim removed 6 bases at V and 1 base at J, leaving 8 bases unmatched. The CDR3 has 16 residues. The V gene's germline CDR1 is SGHRS and CDR2 YFSETQ. CDR3 loop: CASTGRLAGLQETQYF. CDR3 in DNA: TGCGCCAGCACAGGTCGACTAGCGGGGCTCCAAGAGACCCAGTACTTC.

The V call is TRBV18, the J call TRBJ1-2, with D tentatively TRBD1 (6 bases). The CDR3 has 15 amino acids. CDR1 is KGHSH and CDR2 is LQKENI in the germline V gene. V was cut by 3 bases and J by 0 bases, with 11 bases left in between. CDR3 region: CASSPDSTANYGYTF. CDR3 nucleotide sequence: TGTGCCAGCTCACCGGACAGCACCGCTAACTATGGCTACACCTTC. The full variable domain, completed using reference TRBV18 and TRBJ1-2, is NAGVMQNPRHLVRRRGQEARLRCSPMKGHSHVYWYRQLPEEGLKFMVYLQKENIIDESGMPKERFSAEFPKEGPSILRIQQVVRGDSAAYFCASSPDSTANYGYTFGSGTRLTVV.

The CDR3 loop is CASSQYGRGQPQHF. The DNA for the CDR3 is TGTGCCAGCAGCCAGTATGGGCGCGGGCAGCCCCAGCATTTT. The gene calls are TRBV3-1 (or the pseudogene TRBV3-2) and TRBJ1-5; D gene ambiguous. Per the germline V gene, CDR1 is LGHDT and CDR2 is YNNKEL (reference sequence). Trimming pared 3 bases from V and 7 bases from J, leaving 13 bases between. The CDR3 is 14 residues long.

The V call is TRBV6-5, the J call TRBJ1-1; a weak D match, TRBD1 (6 bases). This CDR3 has 15 residues. Germline assignment: CDR1 MNHEY and CDR2 SVGAGI. Trimming took off 4 bases at V and 7 bases at J, with 19 bases between the two ends. The CDR3 region has the DNA TGTGCCAGCAGTTCAAGACCGGGGGCCGGATATGAAGCTTTCTTT. Its translation is CASSSRPGAGYEAFF.